This T cell receptor beta chain emerged from a study of OX40 agonist ivuxolimab in advanced cancers. Study outcomes and limitations: Averaged across samples, CD8+ T cells carried more expanded clones than CD4+ did.

TCRdb keeps only in-frame clones here, not all; method: immunoSEQ multiplex PCR. Among about 52,000 clones, 80% to 85% were seen once, and the ten largest hold under 15%. To note about this clone: Antigen: not known.

This receptor was identified in an adult with an advanced solid tumor such as melanoma, head and neck, liver or kidney cancer. The source was CD4+ or CD8+ T cells sorted from blood, collected in a trial of the OX40 agonist ivuxolimab.

CDR3 coding DNA: TGTGCCAGCAGTTCCGGGACAGGGTCCGGAAACACCATATATTTT. Translation: CASSSGTGSGNTIYF. This chain links TRBV6-1 with TRBJ1-3; 9 positions match TRBD1. This CDR3 has 15 residues. From germline, CDR1 is MNHNS and CDR2 SASEGT. The J segment lost 4 bases and the V segment lost 5 bases, leaving 6 bases of the junction unmatched.